Below are 4 T cell receptor beta chains sequenced from a single sample in a study of CD8+CD57+ T cells in acquired aplastic anemia. Genomic DNA acted as the template from which TCR beta VDJ combination and CDR3 sequence profiling were carried out. TCRdb reanalysed the reads using MiXCR and keeps one entry per CDR3 protein. The sample yields about 80,000 distinct CDR3 sequences, about half seen once. Sequenced input: sorted CD4+, CD8+, or CD8+CD57+ T cells (not recorded which) from PBMCs. The receptors here all came from a human donor in good health, serving as a control.

This chain uses TRBV29-1 with TRBJ2-7; 8 bases map to TRBD2. CDR3 size: 16 residues. From germline, CDR1 is SQVTM and CDR2 ANQGSEA. V trimming: 1 base; J trimming: 3 bases; junction bases outside the gene matches: 11. CDR3 residues: CSVEGGVGLGVYEQYF. CDR3 DNA: TGCAGCGTTGAAGGGGGAGTGGGACTAGGCGTCTACGAGCAGTACTTC.

This clonotype was seen repeatedly, ten times or more. The chain uses TRBV10-2 and TRBJ1-1, with a weak D call TRBD1 (6 bases). V was cut by 9 bases and J by 7 bases, with 9 bases left in between. The CDR3 contains 10 residues. The germline CDR1 and CDR2 sequences are WSHSY and SAAADI. For the CDR3, the DNA is TGCGCCAGTGGACAGCATGAAGCTTTCTTT. The encoded protein is CASGQHEAFF.

A note on this clonotype: Possible read error: a much larger clone is one base away. The CDR3 here is CASPVMWGMYKV. The CDR3 DNA reads TGTGCCAGCCCTGTTATGTGGGGGATGTACAAGGTC. The chain is built from TRBV10-3 and TRBJ2-7; D possibly uses TRBD1 or TRBD2 (5 bases each). From germline, CDR1 is ENHRY and CDR2 SYGVKD. CDR3 length equals 12 residues.

The chain has TRBV15 and TRBJ2-7; unclear D gene. V dropped 5 bases and J dropped 4 bases, with 6 bases sitting between them. The CDR3 runs 11 residues. The germline V gene has CDR1 LNHNV and CDR2 YYDKDF (reference sequence). CDR3 nucleotide sequence: TGTGCCACCAGCGACGAATACGAGCAGTACTTC. It specifies CATSDEYEQYF.